Below, 2 T cell receptor beta chains from the same sample are listed, as sequenced in a study of T cells in Graves' hyperthyroidism and ophthalmopathy. From RNA transcripts, TCR beta CDR3 regions were amplified. With the HTBI primer set, the TCR CDR3 went through a first round of RT-PCR. TCRdb fed the multiplex PCR reads into MiXCR, producing one record per CDR3 protein. Of 360,000 or so distinct CDR3 sequences listed, approximately 20% are singletons. The sample consisted of blood. The receptor set was obtained from a woman in her late teens or twenties with Graves' hyperthyroidism.

This clonotype was seen at least ten times. Lacking the conserved final phenylalanine or tryptophan, this CDR3 likely reflects a read error. The genes are TRBV12-3 or TRBV12-4 and TRBJ1-5; 11 bases fit TRBD1. V shed 8 bases, J shed 6 bases, and the junction held 3 bases outside the gene matches. CDR3 length: 13 residues. The CDR3 loop is CASAGTGGQPQHS. The CDR3 region has the DNA TGTGCCAGCGCCGGGACAGGGGGTCAGCCCCAGCATTCT.

This chain joins TRBV12-3 or TRBV12-4 and TRBJ1-1, with D maybe TRBD1 (5 bases). V lost 3 bases, J lost 7 bases, and 15 bases lay in between. This CDR3 spans 14 amino acids. CDR3: CASSFLEGQGEAFF. The CDR3 coding sequence is TGTGCCAGCAGTTTTCTTGAGGGGCAGGGTGAAGCTTTCTTT.